This is a list of T cell receptor beta chains from one sample in a study of T-cell memory formation after mild COVID-19. One entry per CDR3 protein results from TCRdb running MiXCR on the 5' RACE reads. The table shows roughly 280,000 distinct CDR3 sequences, with under 20% occurring only once. The sample taken for sequencing was PBMCs or a T cell subset sorted from them (not recorded which). The receptors derive from a man aged 18-30 years who had mild COVID-19 (a few samples of this study predate the infection). Cell type and time point are not known. Each CDR3 is given with its conserved first and last residue. Fields, in order: V gene, clone size, CDR3 length, J gene, D gene, CDR3 protein, CDR3 DNA. A D gene is named only where the DNA matches it firmly. Rows give clone size only sometimes, using once, few, many, or a class for an expanded clone.

TRBV20-1	NA	12	TRBJ1-2	NA	CSARGHLYGYTF	TGCAGTGCTAGAGGACACCTCTATGGCTACACCTTC
TRBV11-3	few	13	TRBJ2-2	NA	CASSLGPQEELFF	TGTGCCAGCAGCTTAGGCCCCCAGGAGGAGCTGTTTTTT
TRBV2	few	11	TRBJ1-4	NA	CASRFNEKLFF	TGTGCCAGCCGGTTCAACGAAAAACTGTTTTTT
TRBV15	NA	17	TRBJ2-1	NA	CATSRLPGRGATSEQFF	TGTGCCACCAGCAGACTCCCCGGCCGGGGGGCCACCAGTGAGCAGTTCTTC
TRBV9	few	15	TRBJ2-2	TRBD1	CASSLSGGISGELFF	TGTGCCAGCAGCCTCTCAGGGGGTATTTCCGGGGAGCTGTTTTTT
TRBV7-3	NA	15	TRBJ1-2	TRBD1	CASSLEGGPIYGYTF	TGTGCCAGCAGCCTAGAAGGGGGCCCAATCTATGGCTACACCTTC
TRBV6-5	NA	12	TRBJ1-1	NA	CASFRGWTEAFF	TGTGCCAGTTTTCGGGGGTGGACTGAAGCTTTCTTT
TRBV4-3	NA	15	TRBJ2-3	NA	CASSHGLGGLNTQYF	TGCGCCAGCAGCCATGGACTTGGGGGTCTAAATACGCAGTATTTT
TRBV28	few	13	TRBJ1-1	NA	CASSFGGDVEAFF	TGTGCCAGCAGTTTTGGGGGCGATGTAGAAGCTTTCTTT
TRBV3-1	NA	14	TRBJ2-2	NA	CASSLLTNTGELFF	TGTGCCAGCAGCCTCCTGACGAACACCGGGGAGCTGTTTTTT
TRBV6-5	once	16	TRBJ1-5	TRBD1	CASSPTGQASNQPQHF	TGTGCCAGCAGTCCTACCGGACAGGCTAGCAATCAGCCCCAGCATTTT
TRBV5-1	few	18	TRBJ2-6	TRBD1	CASSLVGQVLSGANVLTF	TGCGCCAGCAGCTTGGTCGGACAGGTCCTCTCTGGGGCCAACGTCCTGACTTTC
TRBV7-6	NA	18	TRBJ2-3	NA	CASSQSHSLGALTDTQYF	TGTGCCAGCAGCCAATCCCACTCCCTGGGGGCTCTCACAGATACGCAGTATTTT
TRBV20-1	NA	13	TRBJ2-7	NA	CSARGMESYEQYF	TGCAGTGCTAGGGGCATGGAATCCTACGAGCAGTACTTC
TRBV27	NA	14	TRBJ1-2	NA	CASSPTRRFYGYTF	TGTGCCAGCAGTCCCACCCGACGGTTTTATGGCTACACCTTC
TRBV7-6	few	15	TRBJ2-2	NA	CASSLIPGNTGELFF	TGTGCCAGCAGCTTAATCCCGGGGAACACCGGGGAGCTGTTTTTT
TRBV7-2	few	14	TRBJ2-3	NA	CASSWTVPGDTQYF	TGTGCCAGCAGCTGGACGGTACCGGGAGATACGCAGTATTTT
TRBV10-3	NA	17	TRBJ2-2	TRBD1	CAISEKGQGARTGELFF	TGTGCCATCAGTGAGAAGGGACAGGGGGCCCGCACCGGGGAGCTGTTTTTT
TRBV29-1	NA	13	TRBJ2-2	TRBD1	CSVRTGGHGELFF	TGCAGCGTAAGGACAGGGGGGCACGGGGAGCTGTTTTTT
TRBV5-1	few	14	TRBJ2-7	NA	CASSFGQPSYEQYF	TGCGCCAGCAGCTTCGGACAGCCCTCCTACGAGCAGTACTTC
TRBV29-1	few	11	TRBJ1-2	TRBD1	CSARGLGGYTF	TGCAGCGCCAGGGGGCTAGGGGGCTACACCTTC
TRBV12-3/TRBV12-4	NA	11	TRBJ1-3	NA	CASREGRTIYF	TGTGCCAGCCGTGAGGGGAGGACCATATATTTT
TRBV7-2	few	14	TRBJ1-1	NA	CASSLSSINTEAFF	TGTGCCAGCAGCTTATCTTCAATAAACACTGAAGCTTTCTTT
TRBV6-5	few	18	TRBJ1-2	TRBD1	CASSYSGTVTLDNYGYTF	TGTGCCAGCAGTTACTCGGGGACAGTCACCTTAGATAACTATGGCTACACCTTC
TRBV19	few	14	TRBJ1-5	NA	CATSSAGGGQPQHF	TGTGCCACTTCGAGTGCCGGAGGAGGACAGCCCCAGCATTTT
TRBV7-2	NA	14	TRBJ1-2	NA	CASSLVGQDYGYTF	TGTGCCAGCAGCTTAGTCGGCCAGGACTATGGCTACACCTTC
TRBV7-9	few	15	TRBJ2-1	TRBD2	CASSSPLAGHNEQFF	TGTGCCAGCAGCTCCCCACTAGCGGGGCACAATGAGCAGTTCTTC
TRBV5-8	NA	14	TRBJ1-1	NA	CASSFPRIGTEAFF	TGTGCCAGCAGCTTCCCCAGGATCGGGACTGAAGCTTTCTTT
TRBV6-2/TRBV6-3	few	15	TRBJ2-3	NA	CASSYRGAITDTQYF	TGTGCCAGCAGTTACCGGGGGGCCATCACAGATACGCAGTATTTT
TRBV24-1	NA	15	TRBJ2-1	TRBD2	CATSTSGGTYNEQFF	TGTGCCACCAGCACCAGCGGGGGGACCTACAATGAGCAGTTCTTC
TRBV6-2/TRBV6-3	few	14	TRBJ2-7	TRBD1	CASSEGTGINEQYF	TGTGCCAGCTCCGAGGGGACAGGGATAAACGAGCAGTACTTC
TRBV7-2	NA	14	TRBJ1-5	NA	CASSETDGNQPQHF	TGTGCCAGCAGCGAGACAGACGGTAATCAGCCCCAGCATTTT
TRBV29-1	few	12	TRBJ1-1	TRBD1	CSARDSQREAFF	TGCAGCGCAAGGGACAGCCAACGTGAAGCTTTCTTT
TRBV9	few	15	TRBJ2-2	TRBD2	CASSVLAGTTGELFF	TGTGCCAGCAGCGTTCTAGCGGGTACCACCGGGGAGCTGTTTTTT
TRBV9	few	13	TRBJ2-2	NA	CASSTTYTGELFF	TGTGCCAGCAGCACTACCTACACCGGGGAGCTGTTTTTT
TRBV7-2	NA	15	TRBJ2-3	TRBD2	CASSPHRGGADTQYF	TGTGCCAGCAGCCCCCATCGCGGGGGGGCAGATACGCAGTATTTT
TRBV29-1	NA	13	TRBJ2-7	TRBD1	CSVRQGLNDEQYF	TGCAGCGTCCGACAGGGGCTCAACGACGAGCAGTACTTC
TRBV13	NA	13	TRBJ1-2	TRBD1	CASSGQGARGYTF	TGTGCCAGCAGCGGGCAGGGGGCACGGGGCTACACCTTC
TRBV27	NA	13	TRBJ2-3	NA	CASSLSLADTQYF	TGTGCCAGCAGTTTATCCCTGGCAGATACGCAGTATTTT
TRBV5-4	few	15	TRBJ2-7	NA	CASSLGWGPSYEQYF	TGTGCCAGCAGCTTGGGCTGGGGCCCTTCCTACGAGCAGTACTTC
TRBV4-1	few	15	TRBJ2-4	NA	CASSQTRVGKNIQYF	TGCGCCAGCAGCCAGACAAGGGTGGGCAAAAACATTCAGTACTTC
TRBV5-6	NA	15	TRBJ1-2	NA	CASSLLAGFNYGYTF	TGTGCCAGCAGCTTGCTGGCAGGATTTAACTATGGCTACACCTTC
TRBV7-2	NA	13	TRBJ2-4	TRBD1	CASSTGQGNIQYF	TGTGCCAGCAGCACCGGACAGGGGAACATTCAGTACTTC
TRBV5-1	few	16	TRBJ2-5	TRBD2	CASSRNSGGPQETQYF	TGCGCCAGCAGCAGAAATAGCGGGGGGCCACAAGAGACCCAGTACTTC
TRBV7-9	few	18	TRBJ1-2	TRBD1	CASSSWDRDQQANYGYTF	TGTGCCAGCAGCTCCTGGGACAGGGACCAACAGGCTAACTATGGCTACACCTTC